Below, 24 T cell receptor beta chains from the same sample are listed, as sequenced in a study of T cell responses to AZD1222 COVID-19 vaccine. Sequencing was performed with immunoSEQ multiplex PCR; in TCRdb, only in-frame clones are kept and a portion is missing. Among tens of thousands of clones listed, roughly 90% were seen once. The starting material was peripheral blood, obtained 28 days after the second AZD1222 dose. These TCRs come from an adult who received the AZD1222 COVID-19 vaccine.

The count of this clone is one. V is TRBV5-1 and J is TRBJ1-1; D is uncertain. V shed 7 bases and J shed 1 base, with 20 bases lying between them. CDR1 and CDR2 (germline): SGHRS, YFSETQ. This CDR3 region has 16 residues. The DNA for the CDR3 is TGCGCCAGCGCCTCGCGCATTGAGGGCGGGAACACTGAAGCTTTCTTT. It translates to CASASRIEGGNTEAFF.

The chain recombines TRBV28 with TRBJ2-2, with TRBD1 matching over 9 bases. V lost 8 bases and J lost 4; bases outside the gene matches: 8. CDR1 and CDR2 (germline): MDHEN, SYDVKM. There are 15 residues in the CDR3. CDR3 in DNA: TGTGCCAGCCGACCGGGACAGGGCGTCACCGGGGAGCTGTTTTTT. It specifies CASRPGQGVTGELFF.

This chain links TRBV15 with TRBJ1-1; tentative D call: TRBD1 (6 bases). In germline, CDR1 is LNHNV, CDR2 YYDKDF (reference sequence). There are 13 residues in the CDR3. V was pared by 8 bases and J by 9 bases, with 19 bases between. This CDR3 reads CATGEGRGLKAFF. As DNA, the CDR3 is TGTGCCACCGGGGAAGGCAGGGGTCTAAAAGCTTTCTTT.

This chain links TRBV6-5 with TRBJ1-4; unclear D gene. The germline V gene encodes CDR1 MNHEY and CDR2 SVGAGI. This CDR3 is built from 15 residues. With 2 bases removed from V and 0 bases from J, the gap between germline ends came to 7 bases. Here the CDR3 reads CASSYGVATNEKLFF. CDR3 coding DNA: TGTGCCAGCAGTTACGGTGTCGCAACTAATGAAAAACTGTTTTTT.

V gene TRBV3-1 (or the pseudogene TRBV3-2) combines with J gene TRBJ2-1; D is unresolved. CDR3 length: 15 amino acids. The V gene's germline CDR1 is LGHDT and CDR2 YNNKEL (reference sequence). The ends were cut back, 0 bases at V and 1 base at J, with 7 bases in the middle. CDR3 protein: CASSQEVDSYNEQFF. CDR3 DNA: TGTGCCAGCAGCCAAGAGGTCGATTCCTACAATGAGCAGTTCTTC.

The V call is TRBV29-1, the J call TRBJ1-5; tentative D call: TRBD1 (5 bases). Germline assignment: CDR1 SQVTM and CDR2 ANQGSEA. V lost 5 bases and J lost 7, with 15 bases in between. The CDR3 totals 13 residues. CDR3 coding DNA: TGCAGCGTTCGGTCGGGGGAAGGGCAGCCCCAGCATTTT. Translating gives CSVRSGEGQPQHF.

This chain uses TRBV4-1 with TRBJ1-1; tentative D call: TRBD1 (5 bases). The V end lost 5 bases, the J end lost 0 bases, and 16 bases lay between the germline ends. The germline V gene has CDR1 MGHRA and CDR2 YSYEKL. CDR3 length equals 16 residues. This CDR3 is CASSFRDATVNTEAFF. CDR3 in DNA: TGCGCCAGCAGCTTCCGGGACGCAACGGTGAACACTGAAGCTTTCTTT.

CDR3 amino acids: CASSQPLDRGEQYF. The CDR3 nucleotides are TGCGCCAGCAGCCAGCCACTGGATAGGGGCGAGCAGTACTTC. The chain is built from TRBV4-1 and TRBJ2-7, with a possible D match to TRBD1 (5 bases). Deletions cut 3 bases from V and 6 bases from J, with 15 bases between. Germline CDR1 MGHRA, CDR2 YSYEKL. The CDR3 loop spans 14 amino acids.

The genes are TRBV5-6 and TRBJ2-7; possibly TRBD1 or TRBD2 for D (5 bases each). CDR1 is SGHDT, CDR2 YYEEEE, per germline. This CDR3 comprises 13 residues. Trimming took off 4 bases at V and 3 bases at J, with 11 bases between the two ends. CDR3 in DNA: TGTGCCAGCAGCCACGGGACCAACTACGAGCAGTACTTC. Translation: CASSHGTNYEQYF.

The gene calls are TRBV6-5 and TRBJ1-6, with D tentatively TRBD1 (5 bases). Germline lookup yields CDR1 MNHEY and CDR2 SVGAGI. The CDR3 totals 15 residues. With 0 bases removed from V and 8 bases from J, the gap between germline ends came to 11 bases. CDR3 sequence reads: CASSYSSGGDSPLHF. For the CDR3, the DNA is TGTGCCAGCAGTTACTCGTCCGGGGGTGATTCACCCCTCCACTTT.

The rearrangement uses TRBV5-1 and TRBJ2-3; 11 bases fit TRBD2. Germline V gene data show CDR1 as SGHRS and CDR2 as YFSETQ. The CDR3 totals 17 residues. With V trimmed by 3 bases and J by 4 bases, 10 bases remained unmatched. The CDR3 coding sequence is TGCGCCAGCAGCTCCCTTTTTAGCGGGGGGGTGGCAGATACGCAGTATTTT. As protein: CASSSLFSGGVADTQYF.

The genes are TRBV28 and TRBJ1-2, with D perhaps matching TRBD1 (5 bases). In germline, CDR1 is MDHEN, CDR2 SYDVKM. The CDR3 loop spans 14 amino acids. V was trimmed by 2 bases and J by 1 base, leaving 8 bases between them. As DNA, the CDR3 is TGTGCCAGCAGTTTAGCGGGGGTTAACTATGGCTACACCTTC. It is translated as CASSLAGVNYGYTF.

This chain uses TRBV28 with TRBJ1-2, with D unresolved. Per the germline V gene, CDR1 is MDHEN and CDR2 is SYDVKM. Trimming removed 5 bases from V and 0 bases from J, with 4 bases in between. There are 12 residues in the CDR3. The CDR3 sequence: CASSRANYGYTF. DNA for the CDR3: TGTGCCAGCAGTCGAGCTAACTATGGCTACACCTTC.

This CDR3 reads CASSPRTGNTEAFF. CDR3 DNA sequence: TGTGCCAGTAGTCCCCGGACAGGGAACACTGAAGCTTTCTTT. The chain uses TRBV19 and TRBJ1-1; 7 positions agree with TRBD1. Trimming at V came to 5 bases and at J to 1 base, leaving 4 bases not matched to a gene. Looked up from germline, CDR1 is LNHDA and CDR2 is SQIVND (reference sequence). The CDR3 is made up of 14 amino acids.

The genes are TRBV9 and TRBJ2-1, with 14 bases lining up with TRBD2. Germline V gene data show CDR1 as SGDLS and CDR2 as YYNGEE. The CDR3 totals 18 residues. V lost 4 bases and J lost 8; bases outside the gene matches: 14. CDR3 loop: CASSPPPTSGGVGHEQFF. CDR3 in DNA: TGTGCCAGCAGCCCCCCCCCGACTAGCGGGGGGGTAGGCCATGAGCAGTTCTTC.

The V gene is TRBV24-1, the J gene TRBJ2-2; the match to TRBD2 covers 8 bases. Germline V gene sequence: CDR1 KGHDR, CDR2 SFDVKD. Losses at the gene ends were 9 bases for V and 6 bases for J; bases not matched to a gene: 11. This CDR3 is 15 amino acids long. CDR3 sequence: CATGRGGLRAGELFF. CDR3 bases: TGTGCCACCGGACGGGGGGGGCTTCGTGCCGGGGAGCTGTTTTTT.

The V call is TRBV5-1, the J call TRBJ1-2, with 7 bases matching TRBD1. The CDR3 runs to 14 residues. The germline CDR1 and CDR2 sequences are SGHRS and YFSETQ. Germline trimming cut 4 bases from V and 5 bases from J; bases unmatched to any gene: 8. The CDR3 sequence: CASSDPTGPYGYTF. The CDR3 DNA reads TGCGCCAGCAGCGACCCGACAGGGCCTTATGGCTACACCTTC.

The genes are TRBV4-3 and TRBJ1-1; D gene unclear. The germline V and J ends were trimmed by 0 bases and 4 bases, with 9 bases remaining between them. Germline CDR1 reads LGHNA; CDR2 reads YSLEER. This CDR3 region has 14 residues. The CDR3 loop is CASSQEYSSTEAFF. The CDR3 nucleotides are TGCGCCAGCAGCCAAGAATATAGTAGCACTGAAGCTTTCTTT.

This chain joins TRBV28 and TRBJ1-2; D ambiguous. Germline CDR1 is MDHEN and CDR2 is SYDVKM. The germline V and J ends were trimmed by 1 base and 3 bases, with 9 bases remaining between them. The CDR3 is made up of 14 amino acids. The CDR3 DNA follows: TGTGCCAGCAGTTTATCAAGGACGGACTATGGCTACACCTTC. It is translated as CASSLSRTDYGYTF.

J is TRBJ2-2 and V is TRBV7-8; D possibly corresponds to TRBD1 (5 bases). Germline CDR1 and CDR2: SGHVS and FQNEAQ. The CDR3 length is 13 residues. The V and J ends lost 3 bases and 6 bases respectively, with 8 bases between them. As DNA, the CDR3 is TGTGCCAGCAGCTTCCAGGGCGCCGGGGAGCTGTTTTTT. It encodes CASSFQGAGELFF.

V and J are TRBV5-6 and TRBJ2-7, with unresolved D. The CDR3 sequence is 15 residues long. Germline CDR1 and CDR2: SGHDT and YYEEEE. The V gene lost 3 bases and the J gene lost 0 bases, with 13 bases spanning the gap. CDR3 protein: CASSSFGRSSYEQYF. The CDR3 coding sequence is TGTGCCAGCAGCTCCTTCGGAAGGAGCTCCTACGAGCAGTACTTC. Together with reference TRBV5-6 and TRBJ2-7, the CDR3 gives the full variable domain: DAGVTQSPTHLIKTRGQQVTLRCSPKSGHDTVSWYQQALGQGPQFIFQYYEEEERQRGNFPDRFSGHQFPNYSSELNVNALLLGDSALYLCASSSFGRSSYEQYFGPGTRLTVT.

V is TRBV10-3 and J is TRBJ2-5, with D tentatively TRBD2 (6 bases). Between the trimmed V and J ends, which lost 8 bases and 4 bases, there was a span of 11 bases. Germline V gives CDR1 ENHRY, CDR2 SYGVKD. This CDR3 region has 12 residues. CDR3 region: CAIGVAAETQYF. CDR3 in DNA: TGTGCCATCGGGGTAGCGGCAGAGACCCAGTACTTC.

This sequence joins TRBV7-2 and TRBJ1-6; perhaps TRBD1 as D (6 bases). Per the germline V gene, CDR1 is SGHTA and CDR2 is FQGNSA. This CDR3 has 15 residues. V shed 3 bases and J shed 7 bases, with 13 bases lying between them. The CDR3 sequence is CASSFQMQGNSPLHF. CDR3 nucleotide sequence: TGTGCCAGCAGCTTTCAGATGCAGGGGAATTCACCCCTCCACTTT.

This rearrangement joins TRBV29-1 to TRBJ1-5; perhaps TRBD1 as D (6 bases). This CDR3 region has 15 residues. CDR1 and CDR2 (germline): SQVTM, ANQGSEA. Trimming cost V 3 bases and J 0 bases, with 12 bases left between them. This CDR3 reads CSVDGGGYSNQPQHF. CDR3 nucleotides: TGCAGCGTTGACGGGGGGGGCTATAGCAATCAGCCCCAGCATTTT.